Shown below are 25 T cell receptor beta chains from a single sample sequenced in a study of T cell responses to AZD1222 COVID-19 vaccine. Only in-frame clones appear in the TCRdb table, and some are missing; sequencing was by immunoSEQ multiplex PCR. The sample shows about 170,000 clones, around nine tenths of them seen only once. Sequenced here: peripheral blood, sampled 28 days after the second AZD1222 dose. Receptors originate from an adult who received the AZD1222 COVID-19 vaccine.

J is TRBJ1-1 and V is TRBV5-4, with TRBD1 matching 7 bases. The CDR3 length is 16 residues. Trimming at V came to 0 bases and at J to 2 bases, leaving 7 bases not matched to a gene. Germline loops: CDR1 SGHNT, CDR2 YYREEE (reference sequence). The CDR3 nucleotides are TGTGCCAGCAGCTTGGAAGGGGGCCGCGGAAACACTGAAGCTTTCTTT. Amino acid sequence: CASSLEGGRGNTEAFF.

The chain has TRBV9 and TRBJ2-5; perhaps TRBD1 as D (5 bases). The CDR3 is 15 residues long. From germline, CDR1 is SGDLS and CDR2 YYNGEE. Trimming left V 2 bases short and J 4 bases short, with 15 bases between. The CDR3 DNA sequence: TGTGCCAGCAGCGTTCTAGGGGCAGGTGGAGAGACCCAGTACTTC. Its protein product is CASSVLGAGGETQYF.

This clone was found once. This chain links TRBV14 with TRBJ1-1; no firm D call. This CDR3 region has 16 residues. The germline V and J ends were trimmed by 4 bases and 0 bases, with 15 bases remaining between them. CDR1 is SGHDN, CDR2 FVKESK, per germline. For the CDR3, the DNA is TGTGCCAGCAGCCCCCTGGGCAGCCAAGTGAACACTGAAGCTTTCTTT. It is translated as CASSPLGSQVNTEAFF.

This clone was observed a handful of times. The rearrangement uses TRBV18 and TRBJ1-3; 7 bases line up with TRBD1. The V segment lost 3 bases and the J segment 0 bases; nucleotides outside the gene matches: 2. Germline CDR1 reads KGHSH; CDR2 reads LQKENI. The CDR3 runs 15 residues. The CDR3, as DNA: TGTGCCAGCTCACCGACAGGGAGCTCTGGAAACACCATATATTTT. Translation gives CASSPTGSSGNTIYF.

The chain combines TRBV11-2 with TRBJ1-2, with 9 bases that match TRBD1. The CDR3 spans 14 residues. V was pared by 3 bases and J by 4 bases, with 3 bases of the junction left unmatched. From germline, CDR1 is SGHAT and CDR2 FQNNGV. CDR3 loop: CASSLGQGSYGYTF. As DNA, the CDR3 is TGTGCCAGCAGCTTGGGACAGGGTAGCTATGGCTACACCTTC.

The rearrangement links TRBV27 to TRBJ1-5, with D tentatively TRBD1 (5 bases). Germline loops: CDR1 MNHEY, CDR2 SMNVEV (reference sequence). The CDR3 loop spans 15 amino acids. V gave up 5 bases and J gave up 2 bases, with 13 bases separating them. The CDR3 region has the DNA TGTGCCAGCAGTCCGATGACAGTTCGCAATCAGCCCCAGCATTTT. Its translation: CASSPMTVRNQPQHF.

CDR3 residues: CASIQGNDQPQHF. The CDR3 DNA reads as TGTGCCAGCATACAGGGAAATGATCAGCCCCAGCATTTT. This sequence joins TRBV6-5 and TRBJ1-5; D is possibly TRBD1 (6 bases). Germline values: CDR1 MNHEY, CDR2 SVGAGI. CDR3 length: 13 amino acids. The V gene lost 7 bases and the J gene lost 5 bases, with 12 bases spanning the gap.

The chain is built from TRBV24-1 and TRBJ1-1; D is ambiguous. This CDR3 is 14 amino acids long. V lost 9 bases and J lost 0, with 13 bases in between. CDR1 and CDR2 (germline): KGHDR, SFDVKD. The CDR3: CATPFGVLNTEAFF. The CDR3 region has the DNA TGTGCCACCCCTTTCGGGGTGTTGAACACTGAAGCTTTCTTT.

This rearrangement joins TRBV9 to TRBJ1-1; D remains ambiguous. CDR1 is SGDLS, CDR2 YYNGEE, per germline. V was shortened by 2 bases and J by 0 bases, with 17 bases between the two germline ends. The CDR3 is 17 residues long. CDR3 nucleotide sequence: TGTGCCAGCAGCGTCCGGCCAGGTCCCGTCATGAACACTGAAGCTTTCTTT. Protein product: CASSVRPGPVMNTEAFF. Based on the CDR3 plus reference TRBV9 and TRBJ1-1, the full variable domain is DSGVTQTPKHLITATGQRVTLRCSPRSGDLSVYWYQQSLDQGLQFLIQYYNGEERAKGNILERFSAQQFPDLHSELNLSSLELGDSALYFCASSVRPGPVMNTEAFFGQGTRLTVV.

This clone was seen more than once but under ten times. The chain carries TRBV5-8 and TRBJ2-1; 11 nucleotides align to TRBD2. Germline V gene lookup returns CDR1 SGHTS and CDR2 YDEGEE. The junction had 6 bases not matched to a gene; V was cut back by 0 bases and J by 4 bases. This CDR3 is built from 17 residues. As DNA, the CDR3 is TGTGCCAGCAGCTTGGCTATACTAGCGGGGGCGTACAATGAGCAGTTCTTC. It is translated as CASSLAILAGAYNEQFF. The full variable domain, with the rest looked up from reference TRBV5-8 and TRBJ2-1, is EAGVTQSPTHLIKTRGQQATLRCSPISGHTSVYWYQQALGLGLQFLLWYDEGEERNRGNFPPRFSGRQFPNYSSELNVNALELEDSALYLCASSLAILAGAYNEQFFGPGTRLTVL.

This sequence joins TRBV7-2 and TRBJ1-2; D unclear. The CDR3 is 13 amino acids. CDR1 and CDR2 from the germline V gene are SGHTA and FQGNSA. V lost 6 bases to trimming and J lost 9 bases, with 17 bases between them. The CDR3 here is CASRRLAGQSYTF. CDR3 nucleotides: TGTGCCAGCAGGCGATTGGCCGGGCAGAGCTACACCTTC.

In this sample, this clone turned up a few times. J is TRBJ1-1 and V is TRBV6-2 or TRBV6-3, with D possibly being TRBD1 (5 bases). V was shortened by 2 bases and J by 3 bases, with 7 bases between the two germline ends. Germline V CDR1 and CDR2: MNHEY, SVGEGT. The CDR3 is 13 amino acids. CDR3 loop: CASSYEGYTEAFF. As DNA, the CDR3 is TGTGCCAGCAGTTACGAGGGGTACACTGAAGCTTTCTTT.

This sequence joins TRBV30 and TRBJ1-1; maybe TRBD1 (5 bases). Germline values: CDR1 GTSNPN, CDR2 SVGIG (reference sequence). CDR3 length equals 12 residues. V was trimmed by 4 bases and J by 6 bases, leaving 12 bases between them. The CDR3 protein is CAWTRGASEAFF. The CDR3 region has the DNA TGTGCCTGGACCCGAGGGGCGTCTGAAGCTTTCTTT. Combining the CDR3 with reference TRBV30 and TRBJ1-1 gives the whole variable domain SQTIHQWPATLVQPVGSPLSLECTVEGTSNPNLYWYRQAAGRGLQLLFYSVGIGQISSEVPQNLSASRPQDRQFILSSKKLLLSDSGFYLCAWTRGASEAFFGQGTRLTVV.

The chain uses TRBV11-3 and TRBJ1-1, with TRBD1 matching over 7 bases. The germline CDR1 and CDR2 sequences are SGHNT and YENEEA. V gave up 3 bases and J gave up 11 bases; unmatched junction bases: 9. There are 13 residues in the CDR3. The CDR3 loop reads CASSFGPTGRAFF. CDR3 in DNA: TGTGCCAGCAGCTTTGGCCCGACAGGGCGGGCTTTCTTT.

Notes on this clone: This sample also contains other DNA sequences that code for the same CDR3. V and J are TRBV19 and TRBJ1-2; D not certain. V was trimmed by 3 bases and J by 5 bases, leaving 4 bases between them. Looked up from germline, CDR1 is LNHDA and CDR2 is SQIVND (reference sequence). The CDR3 has 11 amino acids. CDR3 nucleotides: TGTGCCAGTAGTATTGGTTATGGCTACACCTTC. Its translation: CASSIGYGYTF.

The CDR3 sequence is CASSSFTGELFF. CDR3 bases: TGTGCCAGCAGCTCCTTTACCGGGGAGCTGTTTTTT. The chain is built from TRBV5-5 and TRBJ2-2; D uncertain. Germline assignment: CDR1 SGHKS and CDR2 YYEKEE (reference sequence). This CDR3 comprises 12 residues. Trimming took off 3 bases at V and 5 bases at J, with 5 bases between the two ends.

The J gene is TRBJ2-3, the V gene TRBV7-2; the match to TRBD2 covers 10 bases. This CDR3 is 17 amino acids long. The germline V gene has CDR1 SGHTA and CDR2 FQGNSA. Trimming took 5 bases from V and 3 from J; bases not matched to a gene: 11. The CDR3 nucleotides read TGTGCCAGCAGCAGGACCGCTAGCGGGGGCAGAACAGATACGCAGTATTTT. Its protein product is CASSRTASGGRTDTQYF.

The chain carries TRBV21-1 and TRBJ1-1. TRBV21-1 is given as a pseudogene. The CDR3 runs 16 residues. CDR3 DNA sequence: TGTGCCAGCAGCAAAGCTTGGGACCTTCGGAGGAATGAAGCTTTCTTT. Translated, it gives CASSKAWDLRRNEAFF.

This clone was counted a few times. CDR3 residues: CASSPPGQMNTEAFF. Here the CDR3 DNA reads TGTGCCAGCAGCCCTCCGGGACAGATGAACACTGAAGCTTTCTTT. The chain links TRBV5-8 to TRBJ1-1; 7 nucleotides match TRBD1. The CDR3 consists of 15 residues. The V segment lost 4 bases and the J segment 0 bases; nucleotides outside the gene matches: 6. The germline V gene has CDR1 SGHTS and CDR2 YDEGEE.

This chain uses TRBV3-1 (or the pseudogene TRBV3-2) with TRBJ1-2; 8 bases match TRBD1. Trimming took 7 bases from V and 6 from J; bases not matched to a gene: 16. Germline V CDR1 and CDR2: LGHDT, YNNKEL (reference sequence). The CDR3 covers 16 residues. The CDR3 DNA is TGTGCCAGCACCGCCGCGGGACAGGATACCCCACATGGCTACACCTTC. Amino acids: CASTAAGQDTPHGYTF.

The chain couples TRBV11-2 to TRBJ2-2, with 9 bases lining up with TRBD1. Germline CDR1 and CDR2: SGHAT and FQNNGV. This CDR3 has 19 amino acids. Germline trimming cut 6 bases from V and 5 bases from J; bases unmatched to any gene: 19. The CDR3 reads CASSHRDRVTLDGTGELFF. The CDR3 bases are TGTGCCAGCAGTCACCGGGACAGGGTGACTCTCGATGGAACCGGGGAGCTGTTTTTT.

In regard to this clone: The same CDR3 arises from other DNA sequences in this sample as well. V is TRBV30 and J is TRBJ1-5, with a tentative D call TRBD1 (6 bases). V lost 0 bases to trimming and J lost 7 bases, with 10 bases between them. CDR1 and CDR2 from the germline V gene are GTSNPN and SVGIG (reference sequence). CDR3 length: 13 amino acids. As DNA, the CDR3 is TGTGCCTGGAGTGTACAGGGAAACCAGCCCCAGCATTTT. Translating it yields CAWSVQGNQPQHF.

In its sample, this clone was seen once. The chain uses TRBV6-1 and TRBJ1-2; D gene unclear. Germline V gives CDR1 MNHNS, CDR2 SASEGT. This CDR3 comprises 16 residues. Between the trimmed V and J ends, which lost 1 base and 7 bases, there was a span of 19 bases. The CDR3 loop is CASSEVSGGKGSGYTF. As DNA, the CDR3 is TGTGCCAGCAGTGAAGTTAGCGGAGGGAAGGGTTCTGGCTACACCTTC.

This chain uses TRBV27 with TRBJ2-7, with D possibly being TRBD1 (5 bases). This CDR3 is 13 amino acids long. Looked up from germline, CDR1 is MNHEY and CDR2 is SMNVEV (reference sequence). Trimming shortened V by 6 bases and J by 3 bases, and 12 bases separated the two germline ends. The CDR3 DNA reads TGTGCCAGCAGGACCGCCCAGGGCTACGAGCAGTACTTC. This gives the protein CASRTAQGYEQYF.

This chain joins TRBV4-3 and TRBJ2-2; no firm D call. The CDR3 covers 15 residues. V dropped 1 base and J dropped 4 bases, with 10 bases sitting between them. CDR1 is LGHNA and CDR2 is YSLEER in the germline V gene. The CDR3 nucleotides read TGCGCCAGCAGCCAAGCTGTGGTCGCCACCGGGGAGCTGTTTTTT. Its protein product is CASSQAVVATGELFF.